One and the same sample provided the 30 T cell receptor beta chains below, sequenced in a study of OX40 agonist ivuxolimab in advanced cancers. Profiled with immunoSEQ multiplex PCR; TCRdb holds only in-frame clones, not every one. The sample has roughly 100,000 clones, about 96% seen once; the top ten hold 2% to 2.5%. Sequences were derived from CD4+ or CD8+ T cells sorted from blood, sampled in a trial of the OX40 agonist ivuxolimab. The receptors come from an adult with an advanced solid tumor such as melanoma, head and neck, liver or kidney cancer.

The chain recombines TRBV9 with TRBJ1-2; 9 bases line up with TRBD1. CDR3 length: 16 amino acids. The trim removed 2 bases at V and 4 bases at J, leaving 9 bases unmatched. Germline CDR1 and CDR2: SGDLS and YYNGEE. The CDR3 here is CASSVETGGLPYGYTF. CDR3 DNA: TGTGCCAGCAGCGTGGAGACAGGGGGTCTTCCCTATGGCTACACCTTC.

The chain combines TRBV10-3 with TRBJ2-7, with 10 nucleotides matching TRBD1. The germline V gene encodes CDR1 ENHRY and CDR2 SYGVKD. The V gene end was trimmed by 10 bases and the J gene end by 3 bases; junction bases not matched to a gene: 9. CDR3 size: 14 residues. The CDR3 sequence: CATASGTGVYEQYF. Here the CDR3 DNA reads TGTGCCACCGCATCCGGGACAGGGGTCTACGAGCAGTACTTC.

The rearrangement joins TRBV15 to TRBJ1-2; 10 bases are a match to TRBD1. With V trimmed by 8 bases and J by 5 bases, 11 bases remained unmatched. CDR1 and CDR2 from the germline V gene are LNHNV and YYDKDF (reference sequence). The CDR3 runs to 15 residues. DNA for the CDR3: TGTGCCACCGCCCAGACGGACAGGGGGTCTTATGGCTACACCTTC. Protein product: CATAQTDRGSYGYTF. The full variable domain, in which reference TRBV15 and TRBJ1-2 provide the parts outside the CDR3, is DAMVIQNPRYQVTQFGKPVTLSCSQTLNHNVMYWYQQKSSQAPKLLFHYYDKDFNNEADTPDNFQSRRPNTSFCFLDIRSPGLGDTAMYLCATAQTDRGSYGYTFGSGTRLTVV.

The CDR3 protein is CASSSVWEEREQYF. The CDR3 region has the DNA TGTGCCAGCAGCTCCGTATGGGAGGAACGTGAGCAGTACTTC. The chain joins TRBV7-2 to TRBJ2-7; possible D gene TRBD2, 6 bases. CDR1 is SGHTA, CDR2 FQGNSA, per germline. V dropped 4 bases and J dropped 7 bases, with 17 bases sitting between them. The CDR3 contains 14 residues.

Turning to this clone: The junction departs from the called germline gene at one end, perhaps through a read error. V gene TRBV6-5 combines with J gene TRBJ1-2; D is perhaps TRBD1 (5 bases). The CDR3 loop spans 13 amino acids. From germline, CDR1 is MNHEY and CDR2 SVGAGI. As DNA, the CDR3 is TGTGCCAGCAGTTATGGGACTCTCTATGGCCACACCTTC. Its protein is CASSYGTLYGHTF.

V usage is TRBV7-7 and J usage is TRBJ2-1; D is perhaps TRBD1 (6 bases). This CDR3 has 15 residues. The germline CDR1 and CDR2 sequences are SSHAT and FNYEAQ (reference sequence). V was cut by 5 bases and J by 0 bases, with 11 bases left in between. DNA of the CDR3: TGTGCCAGCAGCGCCGGGACATCCTCCTACAATGAGCAGTTCTTC. This codes for CASSAGTSSYNEQFF.

This clone is a singleton in its sample. CDR3 sequence (DNA): TGTGCCAGCAGGAACGTGGGACAGGGTTACGAGCAGTACTTC. Protein: CASRNVGQGYEQYF. The chain recombines TRBV2 with TRBJ2-7, with TRBD1 identical over 9 bases. There are 14 residues in the CDR3. Looked up from germline, CDR1 is SNHLY and CDR2 is FYNNEI. V trimming: 6 bases; J trimming: 4 bases; junction bases outside the gene matches: 7.

DNA of the CDR3: TGTGCCAGCAGTGAGTCGGGCAGCTTGAACACCGGGGAGCTGTTTTTT. Translating gives CASSESGSLNTGELFF. The chain is built from TRBV6-4 and TRBJ2-2; D is ambiguous. CDR1 and CDR2 (germline): MRHNA, SNTAGT. CDR3 length: 16 residues. V was clipped by 3 bases and J by 1 base, with 12 bases between them.

V and J are TRBV28 and TRBJ2-3; 13 bases line up with TRBD2. Germline-derived CDR1 and CDR2 are MDHEN and SYDVKM. After removal of 1 base from V and 3 bases from J, the junction contained 1 base not matched to a gene. The CDR3 extends over 16 amino acids. CDR3 protein: CASSLSLAGGTDTQYF. The CDR3 nucleotides are TGTGCCAGCAGTTTATCACTAGCGGGGGGGACAGATACGCAGTATTTT.

The chain recombines TRBV19 with TRBJ2-1; 8 bases are a match to TRBD2. CDR3 size: 15 residues. With V trimmed by 1 base and J by 4 bases, 3 bases remained unmatched. CDR1 is LNHDA, CDR2 SQIVND, per germline (reference sequence). CDR3 loop: CASSIAGGRYNEQFF. CDR3 coding DNA: TGTGCCAGTAGTATAGCGGGGGGGCGATACAATGAGCAGTTCTTC. Drawing the rest from reference TRBV19 and TRBJ2-1, the complete variable domain is DGGITQSPKYLFRKEGQNVTLSCEQNLNHDAMYWYRQDPGQGLRLIYYSQIVNDFQKGDIAEGYSVSREKKESFPLTVTSAQKNPTAFYLCASSIAGGRYNEQFFGPGTRLTVL.

The V call is TRBV5-3, the J call TRBJ2-3, with D perhaps matching TRBD2 (7 bases). TRBV5-3 has ORF status, its function being uncertain. Trimming shortened V by 1 base and J by 2 bases, and 17 bases separated the two germline ends. The CDR3 consists of 17 residues. Written as DNA, the CDR3 is TGTGCCAGAAGCTTGAAGATTTTGCGGGGGCCCACAGATACGCAGTATTTT. Its protein is CARSLKILRGPTDTQYF.

The J gene is TRBJ2-3, the V gene TRBV25-1, with D possibly matching TRBD2 (5 bases). The length of the CDR3 is 13 residues. CDR1 is MGHDK, CDR2 SYGVNS, per germline. The V end lost 2 bases, the J end lost 3 bases, and 6 bases lay between the germline ends. DNA of the CDR3: TGTGCCAGCAGTGAACTAGCAACAGATACGCAGTATTTT. It is translated as CASSELATDTQYF.

This chain joins TRBV4-3 and TRBJ1-1; 9 bases map to TRBD1. The V segment lost 3 bases and the J segment 3 bases; nucleotides outside the gene matches: 5. The CDR3 consists of 15 residues. From germline, CDR1 is LGHNA and CDR2 YSLEER. The CDR3 protein is CASSQGTGIDTEAFF. CDR3 bases: TGCGCCAGCAGCCAGGGGACAGGGATAGACACTGAAGCTTTCTTT.

The chain has TRBV2 and TRBJ2-3; 15 nucleotides line up with TRBD2. The CDR3 sequence is 17 residues long. Germline trimming cut 3 bases from V and 5 bases from J; bases unmatched to any gene: 6. The germline gives CDR1 SNHLY, CDR2 FYNNEI. DNA of the CDR3: TGTGCCAGCAGTGATGGACTAGCGGGGGGGCCTGAAGATACGCAGTATTTT. Amino acid sequence: CASSDGLAGGPEDTQYF.

The rearrangement uses TRBV28 and TRBJ2-3; 9 positions match TRBD2. Losses at the gene ends were 8 bases for V and 1 base for J; bases not matched to a gene: 7. The CDR3 sequence is 15 residues long. Germline values: CDR1 MDHEN, CDR2 SYDVKM. This CDR3 is CASGGGRGGTDTQYF. The DNA for the CDR3 is TGTGCCAGCGGGGGCGGGAGGGGAGGCACAGATACGCAGTATTTT.

The chain links TRBV5-1 to TRBJ1-4; D is unclear. Germline V gene data show CDR1 as SGHRS and CDR2 as YFSETQ. This CDR3 region has 14 residues. Between the trimmed V and J ends, which lost 5 bases and 0 bases, there was a span of 8 bases. The CDR3 region is CASSGDATNEKLFF. The CDR3 nucleotides read TGCGCCAGCAGTGGGGATGCAACTAATGAAAAACTGTTTTTT.

The V and J genes are TRBV5-1 and TRBJ2-7, with TRBD1 matching over 9 bases. Trimming removed 0 bases from V and 2 bases from J; junction bases left unmatched: 0. Germline V gene data show CDR1 as SGHRS and CDR2 as YFSETQ. CDR3 length: 14 residues. Here the CDR3 DNA reads TGCGCCAGCAGCTTGGGGACAGGGGCCTACGAGCAGTACTTC. It yields the protein CASSLGTGAYEQYF.

The chain combines TRBV10-3 with TRBJ1-1; weak D call: TRBD1 (5 bases). The CDR3 totals 13 residues. Germline CDR1 is ENHRY and CDR2 is SYGVKD. Trimming took off 2 bases at V and 4 bases at J, with 8 bases between the two ends. The CDR3 region has the DNA TGTGCCATCAGTGAGCAGGGCGGCACTGAAGCTTTCTTT. Its translation: CAISEQGGTEAFF.

This chain connects TRBV5-6 to TRBJ2-7, with 12 bases that match TRBD1. Germline V gene sequence: CDR1 SGHDT, CDR2 YYEEEE. This CDR3 is built from 15 residues. J lost 5 bases, V lost 4 bases, and 7 bases had no gene match. CDR3 loop: CASSQTGQGANEQYF. CDR3 sequence (DNA): TGTGCCAGCAGCCAAACGGGACAGGGGGCGAACGAGCAGTACTTC.

The chain employs TRBV9 and TRBJ2-6; tentative D call: TRBD2 (7 bases). CDR1 and CDR2 (germline): SGDLS, YYNGEE. The ends were cut back, 4 bases at V and 0 bases at J, with 17 bases in the middle. The CDR3 runs 18 residues. CDR3 loop: CASSPGGATSSGANVLTF. Written as DNA, the CDR3 is TGTGCCAGCAGCCCTGGGGGGGCAACAAGCTCTGGGGCCAACGTCCTGACTTTC.

V and J are TRBV27 and TRBJ2-2, with D perhaps TRBD2 (5 bases). V was clipped by 3 bases and J by 3 bases, with 11 bases between them. This CDR3 has 15 amino acids. Germline CDR1 reads MNHEY; CDR2 reads SMNVEV (reference sequence). The chain's CDR3 is CASSFRGHYTGELFF. CDR3 DNA: TGTGCCAGCAGTTTCCGGGGTCACTACACCGGGGAGCTGTTTTTT.

The gene calls are TRBV7-9 and TRBJ2-1; a possible D gene is TRBD1 (5 bases). Germline-derived CDR1 and CDR2 are SEHNR and FQNEAQ (reference sequence). V gave up 4 bases and J gave up 0 bases, with 10 bases separating them. This CDR3 contains 15 residues. The CDR3 region has the DNA TGTGCCAGCAGCTCCCGGCAGGGCTCCTACAATGAGCAGTTCTTC. This codes for CASSSRQGSYNEQFF. Based on the CDR3 plus reference TRBV7-9 and TRBJ2-1, the full variable domain is DTGVSQNPRHKITKRGQNVTFRCDPISEHNRLYWYRQTLGQGPEFLTYFQNEAQLEKSRLLSDRFSAERPKGSFSTLEIQRTEQGDSAMYLCASSSRQGSYNEQFFGPGTRLTVL.

The chain couples TRBV6-5 to TRBJ1-1; 7 nucleotides align to TRBD1. CDR1 and CDR2 (germline): MNHEY, SVGAGI. The trim removed 1 base at V and 5 bases at J, leaving 4 bases unmatched. The CDR3 spans 14 residues. CDR3 amino acids: CASSYYRGETEAFF. As DNA, the CDR3 is TGTGCCAGCAGTTACTACAGGGGAGAGACTGAAGCTTTCTTT.

The V call is TRBV7-8, the J call TRBJ1-3; unclear D gene. The CDR3 runs to 15 residues. Trimming pared 4 bases from V and 0 bases from J, leaving 10 bases between. Germline CDR1 reads SGHVS; CDR2 reads FQNEAQ. For the CDR3, the DNA is TGTGCCAGCAGCTCTGGACGGTCCTCTGGAAACACCATATATTTT. Encoded protein: CASSSGRSSGNTIYF.

This sequence joins TRBV28 and TRBJ2-7; no definite D call. The CDR3 length is 14 residues. The V and J ends lost 2 bases and 0 bases respectively, with 8 bases between them. Germline V CDR1 and CDR2: MDHEN, SYDVKM. The CDR3 sequence is CASSLEANSYEQYF. CDR3 in DNA: TGTGCCAGCAGTTTAGAAGCGAACTCCTACGAGCAGTACTTC.

The rearrangement links TRBV7-9 to TRBJ2-7; 7 bases map to TRBD1. After removal of 5 bases from V and 1 base from J, the junction contained 8 bases not matched to a gene. Germline V gene lookup returns CDR1 SEHNR and CDR2 FQNEAQ (reference sequence). The CDR3 runs to 15 residues. This CDR3 is CASSDLNRGSYEQYF. CDR3 DNA: TGTGCCAGCAGCGACCTAAACAGGGGTTCCTACGAGCAGTACTTC.

The chain carries TRBV5-6 and TRBJ2-2; TRBD1 or TRBD2 may be the D gene (5 bases each). The ends were cut back, 0 bases at V and 3 bases at J, with 12 bases in the middle. The germline V gene encodes CDR1 SGHDT and CDR2 YYEEEE. The CDR3 is made up of 16 amino acids. CDR3 in amino acids: CASSLGGAQYTGELFF. CDR3 sequence (DNA): TGTGCCAGCAGCTTGGGAGGGGCGCAGTACACCGGGGAGCTGTTTTTT.

The gene calls are TRBV9 and TRBJ2-3, with 8 positions matching TRBD2. Trimming took 1 base from V and 2 from J; bases not matched to a gene: 6. The CDR3 has 16 residues. Germline values: CDR1 SGDLS, CDR2 YYNGEE. This CDR3 is CASSVQGGGFTDTQYF. In nucleotides, the CDR3 is TGTGCCAGCAGCGTACAGGGCGGGGGGTTCACAGATACGCAGTATTTT.

This rearrangement joins TRBV2 to TRBJ1-5; 8 positions agree with TRBD1. Germline V gene lookup returns CDR1 SNHLY and CDR2 FYNNEI. The V segment lost 7 bases and the J segment 4 bases; nucleotides outside the gene matches: 9. This CDR3 has 15 amino acids. The CDR3 protein is CASNGQGASNQPQHF. In nucleotides, the CDR3 is TGTGCCAGCAATGGACAGGGTGCCAGTAATCAGCCCCAGCATTTT. The full variable domain, with the rest looked up from reference TRBV2 and TRBJ1-5, is EPEVTQTPSHQVTQMGQEVILRCVPISNHLYFYWYRQILGQKVEFLVSFYNNEISEKSEIFDDQFSVERPDGSNFTLKIRSTKLEDSAMYFCASNGQGASNQPQHFGDGTRLSIL.

The rearrangement joins TRBV7-6 to TRBJ1-6; D perhaps matches TRBD1 (6 bases). The V end lost 3 bases, the J end lost 7 bases, and 13 bases lay between the germline ends. This CDR3 contains 15 residues. CDR1 and CDR2 (germline): SGHVS, FNYEAQ. The CDR3 loop is CASSLRGDGNSPLHF. In DNA form, the CDR3 reads TGTGCCAGCAGCTTGAGGGGGGACGGGAATTCACCCCTCCACTTT.